Below, 31 T cell receptor beta chains from the same sample are listed, as sequenced in a study of regulatory T cells in long-lasting Graves disease. Arm-PCR of CDR3 regions and iRepertoire HTBI primers were the basis on which TCR beta libraries were built. One entry per CDR3 protein results from TCRdb running MiXCR on the multiplex PCR reads. The table records about 420,000 distinct CDR3 sequences, 15% to 20% of them present only once. Documented time point: newly diagnosed GD, antithyroid drugs for less than 3 months. RNA from PBMCs was the source of the TCR library. The same data also contributed to another study, on T cells in Graves' hyperthyroidism and ophthalmopathy.

The source was peripheral blood mononuclear cells (PBMCs), collected at new diagnosis, from a patient treated with antithyroid drugs. These receptors were collected from a woman between 18 and 30 years old with Graves disease.

The rearrangement joins TRBV5-1 to TRBJ1-4; TRBD1 matches at 8 bases. The CDR3 is 15 residues long. Trimming at V came to 4 bases and at J to 7 bases, leaving 9 bases not matched to a gene. CDR1 SGHRS and CDR2 YFSETQ come from the germline V gene. CDR3 amino acids: CASSLPTGASEKLFF. CDR3 nucleotide sequence: TGCGCCAGCAGCCTCCCGACAGGGGCGAGTGAAAAACTGTTTTTT.

This chain uses TRBV7-9 with TRBJ1-4; 7 bases fit TRBD1. This CDR3 is built from 14 residues. V dropped 1 base and J dropped 8; count of bases not matched to a gene: 4. Germline CDR1 and CDR2: SEHNR and FQNEAQ (reference sequence). The chain's CDR3 is CASSLEGAGEKLFF. CDR3 coding DNA: TGTGCCAGCAGCTTAGAGGGGGCTGGAGAAAAACTGTTTTTT.

This clonotype was picked up many times. The V call is TRBV12-3 or TRBV12-4, the J call TRBJ2-3; TRBD2 matches at 7 bases. The J segment lost 2 bases and the V segment lost 5 bases, leaving 4 bases of the junction unmatched. The CDR3 consists of 14 residues. CDR3 region: CASSPAGDTDTQYF. CDR3 sequence (DNA): TGTGCCAGCAGTCCCGCGGGAGACACAGATACGCAGTATTTT.

Comment on this clonotype: This could be a read error, since a much larger clone is one nucleotide away. V and J are TRBV28 and TRBJ1-2; D is uncertain. Germline V gene data show CDR1 as MDHEN and CDR2 as SYDVKM. The CDR3 runs 13 residues. The CDR3 sequence is CASSRGNDYGHTF. The DNA of the CDR3 is TGTGCCAGTTCTCGAGGGAACGACTATGGCCACACCTTC.

This clonotype was seen only a few times. The gene calls are TRBV25-1 and TRBJ2-1; TRBD1 matches at 9 bases. The J call may be in error: the DNA end matches TRBJ2-5 better. CDR1 is MGHDK, CDR2 SYGVNS, per germline. This CDR3 is built from 16 residues. DNA for the CDR3: TGTGCCAGCAGTGACCCCGGGACAGGGCTTCGGGAGACCCAGTACTTC. Protein sequence: CASSDPGTGLRETQYF.

J is TRBJ2-7 and V is TRBV18; 9 nucleotides line up with TRBD1. CDR1 is KGHSH and CDR2 is LQKENI in the germline V gene. This CDR3 is built from 15 residues. V lost 8 bases and J lost 3; bases outside the gene matches: 11. For the CDR3, the DNA is TGTGCCAGCACCTCGGGGACAGGGCGGTACTACGAGCAGTACTTC. Translation gives CASTSGTGRYYEQYF.

Note on this clonotype: A far larger clone is only one base removed, so a read error is likely. The gene calls are TRBV10-3 and TRBJ2-7; D ambiguous. The CDR3 loop spans 14 amino acids. The V and J ends lost 3 bases and 2 bases respectively, with 11 bases between them. The germline CDR1 and CDR2 sequences are ENHRY and SYGVKD. Written as DNA, the CDR3 is TGTGCCATCAGTGAAATGTGGGATGCCTACGAGCAGTACTTC. This gives the protein CAISEMWDAYEQYF.

Ten or more counts support this clonotype. This chain joins TRBV29-1 and TRBJ2-1; D is uncertain. This CDR3 comprises 12 residues. The germline gives CDR1 SQVTM, CDR2 ANQGSEA. V was pared by 7 bases and J by 6 bases, with 13 bases between. For the CDR3, the DNA is TGCAGCGGCGGCCTAGATGCCAATGAGCAGTTCTTC. It translates to CSGGLDANEQFF.

This clonotype showed up many times. The chain joins TRBV12-3 or TRBV12-4 to TRBJ1-2; D call uncertain. The CDR3 contains 17 residues. Trimming took 1 base from V and 5 from J, leaving 20 bases between them. CDR3 in amino acids: CASSLGLGLGSNYGYTF. The CDR3 nucleotides are TGTGCCAGCAGTTTAGGTTTGGGGTTGGGCAGTAATTATGGCTACACCTTC.

This clonotype has a count of ten or more. The rearrangement links TRBV12-3 or TRBV12-4 to TRBJ1-3; D gene unclear. There are 16 residues in the CDR3. V was trimmed by 2 bases and J by 0 bases, leaving 11 bases between them. CDR3 sequence reads: CASSLSSGGSGNTIYF. DNA for the CDR3: TGTGCCAGCAGTTTATCCTCGGGAGGCTCTGGAAACACCATATATTTT.

In this sample, this clonotype turned up a few times. The genes are TRBV4-3 and TRBJ2-1; D may be TRBD1 or TRBD2 (7 bases each). CDR3 length: 15 amino acids. V shed 4 bases and J shed 4 bases, with 14 bases lying between them. Germline-derived CDR1 and CDR2 are LGHNA and YSLEER. Here the CDR3 DNA reads TGCGCCAGCAGCCCCTCAGGGGGGGGATACAATGAGCAGTTCTTC. Translating it yields CASSPSGGGYNEQFF.

The sample holds many counts of this clonotype. The rearrangement links TRBV11-2 to TRBJ2-7; the match to TRBD1 covers 8 bases. This CDR3 contains 14 residues. Germline V gene data show CDR1 as SGHAT and CDR2 as FQNNGV. V was pared by 8 bases and J by 1 base, with 7 bases of the junction left unmatched. DNA of the CDR3: TGTGCCAGCGACGACCGGGACAGGTCCTACGAGCAGTACTTC. Translating gives CASDDRDRSYEQYF.

V is TRBV29-1 and J is TRBJ2-5; 9 nucleotides agree with TRBD2. Germline V lookup: CDR1 SQVTM, CDR2 ANQGSEA. V dropped 8 bases and J dropped 5; count of bases not matched to a gene: 9. CDR3 length: 13 residues. The CDR3 DNA sequence: TGCAGCATTTTAGCGGGAGCTCGGGAGACCCAGTACTTC. Translating gives CSILAGARETQYF.

This chain joins TRBV6-1 and TRBJ2-7, with D uncertain. V was trimmed by 1 base and J by 0 bases, leaving 7 bases between them. The germline V gene encodes CDR1 MNHNS and CDR2 SASEGT. The CDR3 runs 14 residues. CDR3 sequence reads: CASSEGANSYEQYF. DNA for the CDR3: TGTGCCAGCAGTGAAGGGGCAAACTCCTACGAGCAGTACTTC.

This clonotype appeared many times. The V gene is TRBV28, the J gene TRBJ2-6; no reliable D call. Germline CDR1 and CDR2: MDHEN and SYDVKM. This CDR3 contains 14 residues. The V end was cut by 6 bases, the J end by 0 bases, with 6 bases between. The DNA for the CDR3 is TGTGCCAGCAGCATAAGCTCTGGGGCCAACGTCCTGACTTTC. Its translation: CASSISSGANVLTF.

This clonotype was seen more than once but under ten times. The genes are TRBV5-1 and TRBJ2-6; the match to TRBD1 covers 10 bases. Germline loops: CDR1 SGHRS, CDR2 YFSETQ. V lost 4 bases to trimming and J lost 0 bases; unmatched junction nucleotides: 10. This CDR3 spans 19 amino acids. In DNA form, the CDR3 reads TGCGCCAGCAGCAAAAACCGGGACAGGGGACACTCTGGGGCCAACGTCCTGACTTTC. Translating gives CASSKNRDRGHSGANVLTF.

This clonotype was seen only a few times. The gene calls are TRBV11-2 and TRBJ2-3; 14 bases map to TRBD2. Germline V gene lookup returns CDR1 SGHAT and CDR2 FQNNGV. V lost 4 bases and J lost 6; bases outside the gene matches: 6. This CDR3 is 16 amino acids long. CDR3 DNA sequence: TGTGCCAGCAGCTCGGGACTAGCGGGAGTCCCCGATACGCAGTATTTT. This encodes CASSSGLAGVPDTQYF.

This clonotype was picked up many times. The chain carries TRBV7-3 and TRBJ2-1, with D unresolved. Germline CDR1 reads SGHTA; CDR2 reads FQGTGA. Deletions cut 0 bases from V and 0 bases from J, with 12 bases between. This CDR3 spans 17 amino acids. The CDR3 DNA reads TGTGCCAGCAGCTTAACGTGGCAGTGGGGCTCCTACAATGAGCAGTTCTTC. As protein: CASSLTWQWGSYNEQFF.

In this sample, this clonotype turned up many times. V and J are TRBV12-3 or TRBV12-4 and TRBJ1-5; TRBD1 agrees at 7 bases. The junction had 9 bases not matched to a gene; V was cut back by 6 bases and J by 4 bases. This CDR3 comprises 15 residues. The CDR3 loop is CASRQSGTANQPQHF. The CDR3 nucleotides are TGTGCCAGCAGGCAATCCGGGACAGCAAATCAGCCCCAGCATTTT.

This clonotype occurred many times. The chain couples TRBV20-1 to TRBJ1-6; 7 nucleotides match TRBD1. The germline gives CDR1 DFQATT, CDR2 SNEGSKA (reference sequence). The CDR3 loop spans 13 amino acids. The CDR3 protein is CGGTGENDSPLHF. The CDR3 DNA is TGCGGGGGTACAGGGGAGAATGATTCACCCCTCCACTTT.

Comments on this clonotype: A read error is possible here, since a much larger clone lies one base away. The V and J genes are TRBV5-1 and TRBJ1-4, with a possible D match to TRBD1 (5 bases). The length of the CDR3 is 15 residues. The germline V gene has CDR1 SGHRS and CDR2 YFSETQ. The CDR3 DNA sequence: TGCGTCAGCAGCAGGGACGCAGGAAATCGCGAAAAACTGTTTTTT. Amino acid sequence: CVSSRDAGNREKLFF.

This clonotype appeared many times. The chain joins TRBV13 to TRBJ2-1; 10 nucleotides align to TRBD2. V lost 0 bases to trimming and J lost 6 bases; unmatched junction nucleotides: 2. The germline gives CDR1 PRHDT, CDR2 FYEKMQ (reference sequence). The CDR3 has 15 residues. CDR3: CASSLGLAGRNEQFF. The CDR3 DNA follows: TGTGCCAGCAGCTTAGGACTAGCGGGGCGCAATGAGCAGTTCTTC.

The CDR3 is CASSKEPRDEQFF. The CDR3 DNA reads TGTGCCAGCAGCAAAGAGCCGCGCGATGAGCAGTTCTTC. The rearrangement uses TRBV5-4 and TRBJ2-5, with D unresolved. With the DNA end fitting TRBJ2-1 better, the J assignment may be wrong. Germline V gene sequence: CDR1 SGHNT, CDR2 YYREEE (reference sequence). The CDR3 loop spans 13 amino acids.

This clonotype was observed many times. The chain has TRBV2 and TRBJ1-2; a possible D gene is TRBD1 (6 bases). This CDR3 spans 16 amino acids. The V end lost 8 bases, the J end lost 0 bases, and 19 bases lay between the germline ends. The germline CDR1 and CDR2 sequences are SNHLY and FYNNEI. DNA of the CDR3: TGTGCCAGCGACACAGGGTTCGGAGGAACTAACTATGGCTACACCTTC. Its protein is CASDTGFGGTNYGYTF.

The CDR3 reads CSGSRMDTEAFF. In DNA form, the CDR3 reads TGCAGTGGTAGTAGGATGGACACTGAAGCTTTCTTT. This chain connects TRBV20-1 to TRBJ1-1; D call uncertain. V lost 7 bases to trimming and J lost 3 bases, with 12 bases between them. The CDR3 covers 12 residues. Germline CDR1 DFQATT, CDR2 SNEGSKA (reference sequence).

The chain uses TRBV13 and TRBJ2-1; D remains unclear. With 2 bases removed from V and 1 base from J, the gap between germline ends came to 12 bases. Germline-derived CDR1 and CDR2 are PRHDT and FYEKMQ (reference sequence). The CDR3 runs to 16 residues. CDR3 DNA sequence: TGTGCCAGCAGCTTATATCTAGGGCAATCCTACAATGAGCAGTTCTTC. Protein sequence: CASSLYLGQSYNEQFF. Full variable domain (missing parts from reference TRBV13 and TRBJ2-1): AAGVIQSPRHLIKEKRETATLKCYPIPRHDTVYWYQQGPGQDPQFLISFYEKMQSDKGSIPDRFSAQQFSDYHSELNMSSLELGDSALYFCASSLYLGQSYNEQFFGPGTRLTVL.

This clonotype appeared many times. This chain joins TRBV13 and TRBJ2-7; D is unclear. The V and J ends lost 5 bases and 2 bases respectively, with 10 bases between them. This CDR3 region has 13 residues. Germline assignment: CDR1 PRHDT and CDR2 FYEKMQ (reference sequence). DNA of the CDR3: TGTGCCAGCAGCCCTAAACTCACCTACGAGCAGTACTTC. Encoded protein: CASSPKLTYEQYF. The complete variable domain, with remaining parts taken from reference TRBV13 and TRBJ2-7, reads AAGVIQSPRHLIKEKRETATLKCYPIPRHDTVYWYQQGPGQDPQFLISFYEKMQSDKGSIPDRFSAQQFSDYHSELNMSSLELGDSALYFCASSPKLTYEQYFGPGTRLTVT.

At least ten counts were recorded for this clonotype. The chain recombines TRBV28 with TRBJ2-1; 7 bases line up with TRBD2. The germline gives CDR1 MDHEN, CDR2 SYDVKM. The CDR3 is 17 residues long. J was trimmed by 0 bases and V by 5 bases; bases with no gene match: 10. Here the CDR3 reads CASSTQRLAVSYNEQFF. The CDR3 DNA reads as TGTGCCAGCAGTACTCAGAGACTAGCAGTCTCCTACAATGAGCAGTTCTTC. Looking up the rest from reference TRBV28 and TRBJ2-1 gives the full variable domain: DVKVTQSSRYLVKRTGEKVFLECVQDMDHENMFWYRQDPGLGLRLIYFSYDVKMKEKGDIPEGYSVSREKKERFSLILESASTNQTSMYLCASSTQRLAVSYNEQFFGPGTRLTVL.

The J gene is TRBJ2-1, the V gene TRBV15; D not certain. The CDR3 runs to 12 residues. Trimming pared 0 bases from V and 6 bases from J, leaving 3 bases between. Germline V CDR1 and CDR2: LNHNV, YYDKDF (reference sequence). The DNA of the CDR3 is TGTGCCACCAGCAGAGATATCAATGAGCAGTTCTTC. It is translated as CATSRDINEQFF.

The chain carries TRBV6-1 and TRBJ2-5, with no clear D. In germline, CDR1 is MNHNS, CDR2 SASEGT. This CDR3 has 15 amino acids. V was pared by 2 bases and J by 0 bases, with 10 bases between. The CDR3 loop reads CASSERVRYQETQYF. DNA for the CDR3: TGTGCCAGCAGTGAACGGGTTCGGTACCAAGAGACCCAGTACTTC.

This clonotype was counted at least ten times. This sequence joins TRBV28 and TRBJ2-7; the match to TRBD2 covers 9 bases. The trim removed 3 bases at V and 2 bases at J, leaving 2 bases unmatched. This CDR3 region has 14 residues. The V gene's germline CDR1 is MDHEN and CDR2 SYDVKM. The CDR3 DNA is TGTGCCAGCAGTTTTCTAGCGGGGACCTACGAGCAGTACTTC. It translates to CASSFLAGTYEQYF. The whole variable domain, filled in from reference TRBV28 and TRBJ2-7, reads DVKVTQSSRYLVKRTGEKVFLECVQDMDHENMFWYRQDPGLGLRLIYFSYDVKMKEKGDIPEGYSVSREKKERFSLILESASTNQTSMYLCASSFLAGTYEQYFGPGTRLTVT.